One sample yielded the 10 T cell receptor beta chains listed below, sequenced in a study of blood T cell repertoires in COVID-19. Repertoires were generated with immunoSEQ multiplex PCR, while TCRdb's copy carries only in-frame clones and drops some. The data contain around 180,000 clones, around 87% of them seen just once; the ten biggest clones take up around 2.7%. The sample consisted of peripheral blood. The receptor source for this set is a middle-aged man with active or convalescent COVID-19.

V usage is TRBV9 and J usage is TRBJ1-1, with D perhaps matching TRBD1 (5 bases). CDR1 and CDR2 (germline): SGDLS, YYNGEE. The length of the CDR3 is 13 residues. V was trimmed by 3 bases and J by 3 bases, leaving 9 bases between them. This chain's CDR3 is CASSAAQDTEAFF. CDR3 nucleotides: TGTGCCAGCAGCGCAGCACAGGACACTGAAGCTTTCTTT.

The chain combines TRBV29-1 with TRBJ2-1; maybe TRBD2 (6 bases). The CDR3 runs 15 residues. Deletions cut 7 bases from V and 7 bases from J, with 23 bases between. CDR1 and CDR2 (germline): SQVTM, ANQGSEA. The CDR3 bases are TGCAGCGCCACCTCGGGACTCCCTCCTCCGAATGAGCAGTTCTTC. Its translation is CSATSGLPPPNEQFF.

V gene TRBV4-1 combines with J gene TRBJ2-5; 7 nucleotides match TRBD1. J lost 7 bases, V lost 4 bases, and 12 bases had no gene match. The CDR3 extends over 15 amino acids. Germline assignment: CDR1 MGHRA and CDR2 YSYEKL. The CDR3 DNA reads as TGCGCCAGCAGCCTCGGGACAGCGGCCGGGGCGACCCAGTACTTC. It yields the protein CASSLGTAAGATQYF.

This chain connects TRBV29-1 to TRBJ2-1; the D gene is possibly TRBD2 (5 bases). Germline V lookup: CDR1 SQVTM, CDR2 ANQGSEA. This CDR3 has 14 amino acids. V was clipped by 6 bases and J by 5 bases, with 17 bases between them. In DNA form, the CDR3 reads TGCAGCGTGACCCGGGGTGTTGGACACAATGAGCAGTTCTTC. Amino acids: CSVTRGVGHNEQFF.

This chain connects TRBV9 to TRBJ1-3, with a tentative D call TRBD1 (6 bases). Germline V gene sequence: CDR1 SGDLS, CDR2 YYNGEE. Trimming removed 4 bases at V and 1 base at J, with 15 bases between. The CDR3 covers 16 residues. This CDR3 reads CASSPTGTNSGNTIYF. CDR3 nucleotides: TGTGCCAGCAGCCCGACAGGAACTAATTCTGGAAACACCATATATTTT.

The chain carries TRBV3-1 (or the pseudogene TRBV3-2) and TRBJ1-1; D perhaps matches TRBD1 (5 bases). Per the germline V gene, CDR1 is LGHDT and CDR2 is YNNKEL (reference sequence). V was shortened by 3 bases and J by 2 bases, with 10 bases between the two germline ends. The CDR3 is made up of 14 amino acids. Here the CDR3 reads CASSQRDSNTEAFF. CDR3 DNA: TGTGCCAGCAGCCAGCGAGACAGCAACACTGAAGCTTTCTTT.

As DNA, the CDR3 is TGTGCCAGCAGTGATGCCAGGGGGGAAAAACTGTTTTTT. Amino acid sequence: CASSDARGEKLFF. The V gene is TRBV6-1, the J gene TRBJ1-4, with 7 bases identical to TRBD1. Per the germline V gene, CDR1 is MNHNS and CDR2 is SASEGT. The V and J ends lost 3 bases and 8 bases, in that order; junction bases with no gene match: 3. The CDR3 is 13 amino acids.

The chain joins TRBV20-1 to TRBJ2-1; TRBD2 agrees at 8 bases. The germline gives CDR1 DFQATT, CDR2 SNEGSKA (reference sequence). V gave up 3 bases and J gave up 5 bases; unmatched junction bases: 9. There are 15 residues in the CDR3. Here the CDR3 reads CSASALADADNEQFF. CDR3 in DNA: TGCAGTGCTAGTGCACTAGCGGATGCCGACAATGAGCAGTTCTTC.

This rearrangement joins TRBV7-2 to TRBJ2-1; 7 bases are a match to TRBD1. The germline V gene encodes CDR1 SGHTA and CDR2 FQGNSA. The junction had 18 bases not matched to a gene; V was cut back by 2 bases and J by 8 bases. The CDR3 has 18 residues. CDR3 in DNA: TGTGCCAGCAGCTTACTCCTAGGGGGAACAGGGGTTGAAGATGAGCAGTTCTTC. The encoded protein is CASSLLLGGTGVEDEQFF.

This chain uses TRBV10-3 with TRBJ1-4; 7 bases fit TRBD1. This CDR3 is built from 14 residues. With V trimmed by 10 bases and J by 14 bases, 19 bases remained unmatched. The germline V gene encodes CDR1 ENHRY and CDR2 SYGVKD. The CDR3 sequence: CATKRTTGDGRLFF. CDR3 nucleotide sequence: TGTGCCACCAAAAGGACAACAGGGGATGGGCGGCTGTTTTTT.